The 5 T cell receptor beta chains below were found in one sample sequenced in a study of blood T cell repertoires in COVID-19. Method: immunoSEQ multiplex PCR; TCRdb's copy keeps in-frame clones and lacks some. Here the sample spans approximately 170,000 clones, about 91% being singletons. Input material: PBMCs or T cells enriched from blood (not recorded which). The receptor set was obtained from a woman aged 18-29 years who had recovered from COVID-19.

The genes are TRBV19 and TRBJ2-3, with D unclear. Germline values: CDR1 LNHDA, CDR2 SQIVND (reference sequence). The ends were cut back, 1 base at V and 2 bases at J, with 7 bases in the middle. CDR3 length: 14 amino acids. The CDR3 here is CASSIAISTDTQYF. CDR3 DNA: TGTGCCAGTAGTATAGCCATTTCCACAGATACGCAGTATTTT.

The CDR3 region is CASSLELAGRGEQFF. For the CDR3, the DNA is TGTGCCAGCAGCTTAGAACTAGCGGGAAGAGGTGAGCAGTTCTTC. The rearrangement links TRBV11-1 to TRBJ2-1, with 10 bases lining up with TRBD2. V lost 1 base, J lost 9 bases, and 6 bases stayed unmatched. Looked up from germline, CDR1 is SGHAT and CDR2 is FQDESV (reference sequence). CDR3 length equals 15 residues. Using reference TRBV11-1 and TRBJ2-1 for the parts outside the CDR3, the full variable domain is EAEVAQSPRYKITEKSQAVAFWCDPISGHATLYWYRQILGQGPELLVQFQDESVVDDSQLPKDRFSAERLKGVDSTLKIQPAELGDSAMYLCASSLELAGRGEQFFGPGTRLTVL.

The chain employs TRBV28 and TRBJ2-1; 12 bases line up with TRBD2. Losses at the gene ends were 5 bases for V and 4 bases for J; bases not matched to a gene: 9. Germline assignment: CDR1 MDHEN and CDR2 SYDVKM. The CDR3 is 17 residues long. The CDR3 nucleotides are TGTGCCAGCAGTGGACGACTAGCGGGAGTGTTGTACAATGAGCAGTTCTTC. Residues: CASSGRLAGVLYNEQFF.

The chain employs TRBV15 and TRBJ1-2; D call uncertain. CDR3 length: 12 amino acids. Between the trimmed V and J ends, which lost 0 bases and 4 bases, there was a span of 3 bases. Germline CDR1 LNHNV, CDR2 YYDKDF (reference sequence). This chain's CDR3 is CATSRDSYGYTF. CDR3 bases: TGTGCCACCAGCAGAGACAGCTATGGCTACACCTTC. The whole variable domain, remainder taken from reference TRBV15 and TRBJ1-2, is DAMVIQNPRYQVTQFGKPVTLSCSQTLNHNVMYWYQQKSSQAPKLLFHYYDKDFNNEADTPDNFQSRRPNTSFCFLDIRSPGLGDTAMYLCATSRDSYGYTFGSGTRLTVV.

This chain links TRBV2 with TRBJ2-1; weak D call: TRBD2 (6 bases). Germline CDR1 reads SNHLY; CDR2 reads FYNNEI. The CDR3 loop spans 13 amino acids. V dropped 10 bases and J dropped 9 bases, with 19 bases sitting between them. The CDR3 is CATSWREFSEQFF. The CDR3 DNA reads TGTGCCACCTCCTGGCGGGAATTTAGTGAGCAGTTCTTC.